This entry lists 20 T cell receptor beta chains sequenced from one sample in a study of blood T cells in healthy people across ages. Primed by a sample-barcoded 5' primer and a J-beta primer mix, a second PCR proceeded for 7 to 11 cycles. Via MiXCR, TCRdb re-called the 5' RACE reads, giving one row per CDR3 protein. The data show 730,000 or so distinct CDR3 sequences, with around 46% seen just once and 20% held by the top ten. What was sequenced was blood. The source of these receptors is a woman aged 55-70 years in good health.

This clonotype appeared a few times. The V and J genes are TRBV5-1 and TRBJ1-2, with TRBD1 matching 10 bases. The CDR3 length is 14 residues. Trimming took 0 bases from V and 5 from J; bases not matched to a gene: 1. Germline V CDR1 and CDR2: SGHRS, YFSETQ. This CDR3 is CASSLEGQGYGYTF. For the CDR3, the DNA is TGCGCCAGCAGCTTGGAGGGACAGGGGTATGGCTACACCTTC. The whole variable domain, remainder taken from reference TRBV5-1 and TRBJ1-2, is KAGVTQTPRYLIKTRGQQVTLSCSPISGHRSVSWYQQTPGQGLQFLFEYFSETQRNKGNFPGRFSGRQFSNSRSEMNVSTLELGDSALYLCASSLEGQGYGYTFGSGTRLTVV.

This clonotype has a handful of counts. The chain carries TRBV25-1 and TRBJ1-6; D is unresolved. CDR3 length: 13 amino acids. Per germline, CDR1 MGHDK and CDR2 SYGVNS. Trimming cost V 4 bases and J 4 bases, with 5 bases left between them. CDR3 amino acids: CASSVGYNSPLHF. In nucleotides, the CDR3 is TGTGCCAGCAGTGTCGGGTATAATTCACCCCTCCACTTT.

V and J are TRBV20-1 and TRBJ2-5; 8 nucleotides match TRBD1. CDR1 is DFQATT, CDR2 SNEGSKA, per germline (reference sequence). CDR3 length equals 13 residues. V gave up 4 bases and J gave up 2 bases; unmatched junction bases: 3. The chain's CDR3 is CSATGQGQETQYF. CDR3 coding DNA: TGCAGTGCTACCGGACAGGGACAAGAGACCCAGTACTTC.

This clonotype was found once. The chain links TRBV20-1 to TRBJ1-3, with TRBD1 as a possible D gene (5 bases). V was trimmed by 6 bases and J by 0 bases, leaving 15 bases between them. In germline, CDR1 is DFQATT, CDR2 SNEGSKA (reference sequence). The CDR3 runs to 15 residues. The CDR3 reads CSARQLAASGNTIYF. CDR3 nucleotide sequence: TGCAGTGCCCGACAGCTCGCCGCCTCTGGAAACACCATATATTTT.

There are a few counts of this clonotype. The genes are TRBV30 and TRBJ2-4; TRBD2 matches 8 bases. The J segment lost 15 bases and the V segment lost 2 bases, leaving 12 bases of the junction unmatched. CDR3 size: 13 residues. Germline CDR1 GTSNPN, CDR2 SVGIG (reference sequence). CDR3 sequence: CAWSSQVAGYLYF. The CDR3 nucleotides are TGTGCCTGGAGTTCCCAGGTAGCGGGGTACCTGTACTTC.

This clonotype was counted a few times. V gene TRBV20-1 combines with J gene TRBJ2-4; the D gene is possibly TRBD2 (5 bases). V was cut by 3 bases and J by 5 bases, with 14 bases left in between. The CDR3 runs 14 residues. The germline gives CDR1 DFQATT, CDR2 SNEGSKA (reference sequence). The CDR3 DNA reads as TGCAGTGCTAGGCCGGCCCGGGGTCAAAACATTCAGTACTTC. Its translation: CSARPARGQNIQYF.

The sample holds a few counts of this clonotype. The chain carries TRBV4-2 and TRBJ2-3, with 7 bases lining up with TRBD1. With 0 bases clipped from V and 0 bases from J, the junction kept 9 bases outside the gene matches. The CDR3 sequence is 18 residues long. Germline V gene sequence: CDR1 LGHNA, CDR2 YNFKEQ. The CDR3 loop reads CASSQDAGGGSSTDTQYF. CDR3 DNA: TGTGCCAGCAGCCAAGATGCAGGGGGTGGCTCTAGCACAGATACGCAGTATTTT.

The chain has TRBV5-1 and TRBJ2-1; no clear D. V shed 0 bases and J shed 4 bases, with 17 bases lying between them. Per the germline V gene, CDR1 is SGHRS and CDR2 is YFSETQ. The CDR3 spans 17 residues. In DNA, the CDR3 is TGCGCCAGCAGCTTGGCCGCGAGCGACTTGTATTACAATGAGCAGTTCTTC. Amino acid sequence: CASSLAASDLYYNEQFF. Using reference TRBV5-1 and TRBJ2-1 for the parts outside the CDR3, the full variable domain is KAGVTQTPRYLIKTRGQQVTLSCSPISGHRSVSWYQQTPGQGLQFLFEYFSETQRNKGNFPGRFSGRQFSNSRSEMNVSTLELGDSALYLCASSLAASDLYYNEQFFGPGTRLTVL.

The table lists this clonotype with a few counts. The chain employs TRBV13 and TRBJ1-5; D possibly corresponds to TRBD1 (6 bases). Between the trimmed V and J ends, which lost 5 bases and 1 base, there was a span of 18 bases. CDR3 size: 17 residues. CDR1 and CDR2 from the germline V gene are PRHDT and FYEKMQ (reference sequence). The CDR3 DNA follows: TGTGCCAGCAGCCGAAAATTTGGGGGCGGGAGCAATCAGCCCCAGCATTTT. Protein product: CASSRKFGGGSNQPQHF. The full variable domain, completed using reference TRBV13 and TRBJ1-5, is AAGVIQSPRHLIKEKRETATLKCYPIPRHDTVYWYQQGPGQDPQFLISFYEKMQSDKGSIPDRFSAQQFSDYHSELNMSSLELGDSALYFCASSRKFGGGSNQPQHFGDGTRLSIL.

V and J are TRBV28 and TRBJ2-3, with 7 bases aligning to TRBD2. The CDR3 has 14 residues. The ends lost 8 bases at V and 4 bases at J; junction bases unmatched: 9. CDR1 and CDR2 (germline): MDHEN, SYDVKM. The CDR3 spells CASPPAGVPDTQYF. The CDR3 nucleotides read TGTGCCAGCCCCCCGGCGGGAGTACCAGATACGCAGTATTTT.

This clonotype has at least ten counts. The chain has TRBV2 and TRBJ1-2; D is perhaps TRBD1 (5 bases). Trimming took off 7 bases at V and 0 bases at J, with 15 bases between the two ends. From germline, CDR1 is SNHLY and CDR2 FYNNEI. The CDR3 runs 15 residues. The CDR3 DNA is TGTGCCAGCACCGGCAGGGAAGGGGCTAACTATGGCTACACCTTC. Amino acids: CASTGREGANYGYTF. The full variable domain, rest sourced from reference TRBV2 and TRBJ1-2, is EPEVTQTPSHQVTQMGQEVILRCVPISNHLYFYWYRQILGQKVEFLVSFYNNEISEKSEIFDDQFSVERPDGSNFTLKIRSTKLEDSAMYFCASTGREGANYGYTFGSGTRLTVV.

The table lists this clonotype with many counts. The rearrangement joins TRBV12-3 or TRBV12-4 to TRBJ2-1; TRBD2 aligns across 9 bases. The CDR3 runs 14 residues. With V trimmed by 7 bases and J by 7 bases, 8 bases remained unmatched. The CDR3 region has the DNA TGTGCCAGCATTCCCGGGACTAGCAGGAATGAGCAGTTCTTC. The encoded protein is CASIPGTSRNEQFF.

The rearrangement uses TRBV9 and TRBJ2-7; TRBD1 aligns across 7 bases. Germline assignment: CDR1 SGDLS and CDR2 YYNGEE. The CDR3 runs 16 residues. V was clipped by 0 bases and J by 3 bases; unmatched bases: 9. The CDR3 sequence is CASSVESTGADYEQYF. The CDR3 bases are TGTGCCAGCAGCGTAGAGAGTACAGGGGCCGACTACGAGCAGTACTTC.

This clonotype was seen a few times. The chain recombines TRBV18 with TRBJ2-3; 7 nucleotides match TRBD1. In germline, CDR1 is KGHSH, CDR2 LQKENI. Trimming cost V 0 bases and J 1 base; bases outside gene matches: 1. The CDR3 is 15 amino acids. The CDR3 bases are TGTGCCAGCTCACCACCGGGACAGCGCACAGATACGCAGTATTTT. Encoded protein: CASSPPGQRTDTQYF.

With regard to this clonotype: One base away lies a much larger clone, so this may be a sequencing read error. The CDR3 here is CASSAGPQYQETQFF. The DNA for the CDR3 is TGTGCCAGCAGCGCGGGACCCCAGTACCAAGAGACCCAGTTCTTC. The chain joins TRBV6-2 or TRBV6-3 to TRBJ2-5, with D possibly being TRBD2 (6 bases). The J call may be in error: the DNA end matches TRBJ2-1 better. Germline loops: CDR1 MNHEY, CDR2 SVGEGT. The length of the CDR3 is 15 residues.

This chain uses TRBV15 with TRBJ1-2; 9 bases map to TRBD1. The V gene's germline CDR1 is LNHNV and CDR2 YYDKDF (reference sequence). This CDR3 has 13 amino acids. J gave up 7 bases and V 1 base, and 1 base lay outside the gene matches. The CDR3 sequence is CATSRGTGAGYTF. The CDR3 coding sequence is TGTGCCACCAGCAGAGGGACAGGGGCTGGCTACACCTTC.

The J gene is TRBJ2-4, the V gene TRBV19; D is perhaps TRBD1 or TRBD2 (5 bases each). CDR3 length equals 17 residues. The ends were cut back, 0 bases at V and 1 base at J, with 13 bases in the middle. CDR1 and CDR2 from the germline V gene are LNHDA and SQIVND (reference sequence). The CDR3 DNA follows: TGTGCCAGTAGTATAGATCGAGGGGCTTATGCCAAAAACATTCAGTACTTC. Residues: CASSIDRGAYAKNIQYF. The full variable domain, in which reference TRBV19 and TRBJ2-4 provide the parts outside the CDR3, is DGGITQSPKYLFRKEGQNVTLSCEQNLNHDAMYWYRQDPGQGLRLIYYSQIVNDFQKGDIAEGYSVSREKKESFPLTVTSAQKNPTAFYLCASSIDRGAYAKNIQYFGAGTRLSVL.

This chain connects TRBV29-1 to TRBJ1-1; possible D gene TRBD1, 6 bases. Looked up from germline, CDR1 is SQVTM and CDR2 is ANQGSEA. The CDR3 is 13 residues long. The ends were cut back, 7 bases at V and 0 bases at J, with 12 bases in the middle. In nucleotides, the CDR3 is TGCAGCGCCAAGGACAGCTTGAACACTGAAGCTTTCTTT. Amino acid sequence: CSAKDSLNTEAFF.

The chain is built from TRBV27 and TRBJ2-7; tentatively, D is TRBD1 or TRBD2 (5 bases each). This CDR3 comprises 15 residues. Trimming shortened V by 5 bases and J by 0 bases, and 14 bases separated the two germline ends. Germline values: CDR1 MNHEY, CDR2 SMNVEV (reference sequence). CDR3: CASSLGDGHSYEQYF. DNA of the CDR3: TGTGCCAGCAGTCTCGGGGACGGGCACTCCTACGAGCAGTACTTC.

This clonotype has only a few counts. The chain recombines TRBV5-1 with TRBJ2-1; 8 positions agree with TRBD1. From germline, CDR1 is SGHRS and CDR2 YFSETQ. The trim removed 3 bases at V and 6 bases at J, leaving 11 bases unmatched. This CDR3 is 16 amino acids long. The CDR3 DNA follows: TGCGCCAGCAGCTCCACCCTCGGACAGGGCCGCAATGAGCAGTTCTTC. Translating gives CASSSTLGQGRNEQFF.